This is a list of T cell receptor beta chains from one sample in a study of blood T cell repertoires in COVID-19. Here immunoSEQ multiplex PCR was the method, and the copy in TCRdb shows in-frame clones only, minus some. The table shows approximately 25,000 clones, with approximately 80% occurring only once. Material: peripheral blood. The receptors were gathered from a woman of 80 years or more with acute or convalescent COVID-19. CDR3s leave out the opening cysteine and the closing phenylalanine or tryptophan.

>TRBJ2-3|TRBV18|16
ASSPLGTSGASTDTQY
>TRBJ1-3|TRBV28|12
ASSLRRGGNTIY
>TRBJ1-1|TRBV3-1/TRBV3-2|13
ASSQGTGSNTEAF
>TRBJ2-7|TRBV7-9|15
ASSLDGAGRLSYEQY
>TRBJ1-2|TRBV25-1|11
ASSVEMNYGYT
>TRBJ2-7|TRBV3-1/TRBV3-2|14
ASSRSFSEPSGEQY
>TRBJ2-1|TRBV19|13
ASSRRASGGDEQF
>TRBJ2-3|TRBV6-5|13
ASSYRDRWTDTQY
>TRBJ1-3|TRBV14|11
ASSQGQGYTIY
>TRBJ1-4|TRBV5-1|14
ASSFGAASTNEKLF
>TRBJ2-1|TRBV20-1|14
SASNPSGDHYNEQF
>TRBJ1-4|TRBV5-5|12
ASSSGWGNEKLF